This T cell receptor (beta chain) was sequenced for a study of blood T cell repertoires in COVID-19. Study-wide context: Specimens from acute and convalescent COVID-19 originated in the United States, Italy and Spain. Sources were T cells, B-cell-depleted T cells, or PBMCs; the material itself was cDNA or gDNA.

CDR1 is LGHNA and CDR2 is YSLEER in the germline V gene. This CDR3 region has 16 residues. V lost 0 bases and J lost 4, with 13 bases in between. Measured with immunoSEQ multiplex PCR; TCRdb has only the in-frame clones, and not every one. This repertoire shows approximately 34,000 clones, approximately 89% found once; its top ten account for around 9.6%. This receptor was taken from a human donor in a cohort sampled during active COVID-19. The sequencing sample was made of peripheral blood. The rearrangement links TRBV4-3 to TRBJ1-5; TRBD1 is a possible D gene (6 bases). The CDR3 spells CASSQELIGGNQPQHF. For the CDR3, the DNA is TGCGCCAGCAGCCAAGAACTTATAGGGGGAAATCAGCCCCAGCATTTT.